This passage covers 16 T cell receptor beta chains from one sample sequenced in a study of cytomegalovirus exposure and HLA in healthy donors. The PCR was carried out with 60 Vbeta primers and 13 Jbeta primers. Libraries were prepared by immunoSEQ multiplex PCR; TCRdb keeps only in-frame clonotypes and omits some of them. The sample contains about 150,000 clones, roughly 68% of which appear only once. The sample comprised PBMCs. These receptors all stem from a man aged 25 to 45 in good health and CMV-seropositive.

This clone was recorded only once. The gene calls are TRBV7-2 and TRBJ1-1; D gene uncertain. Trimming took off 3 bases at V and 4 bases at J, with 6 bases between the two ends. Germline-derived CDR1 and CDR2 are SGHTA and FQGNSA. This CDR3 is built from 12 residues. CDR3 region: CASSFGFTEAFF. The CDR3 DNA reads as TGTGCCAGCAGCTTCGGGTTCACTGAAGCTTTCTTT. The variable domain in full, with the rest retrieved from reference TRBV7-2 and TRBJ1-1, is GAGVSQSPSNKVTEKGKDVELRCDPISGHTALYWYRQSLGQGLEFLIYFQGNSAPDKSGLPSDRFSAERTGGSVSTLTIQRTQQEDSAVYLCASSFGFTEAFFGQGTRLTVV.

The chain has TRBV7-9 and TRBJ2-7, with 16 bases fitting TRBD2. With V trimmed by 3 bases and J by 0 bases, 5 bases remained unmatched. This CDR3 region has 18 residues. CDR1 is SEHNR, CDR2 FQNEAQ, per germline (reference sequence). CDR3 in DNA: TGTGCCAGCAGCTTGGGACTAGCGGGAGGGCCCAACTCCTACGAGCAGTACTTC. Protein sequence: CASSLGLAGGPNSYEQYF.

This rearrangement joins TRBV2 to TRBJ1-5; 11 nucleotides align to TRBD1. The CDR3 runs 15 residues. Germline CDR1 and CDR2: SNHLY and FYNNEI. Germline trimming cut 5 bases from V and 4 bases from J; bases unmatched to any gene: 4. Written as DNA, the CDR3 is TGTGCCAGCAGTACCGGGACAGGGGGGAATCAGCCCCAGCATTTT. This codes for CASSTGTGGNQPQHF.

CDR3 loop: CASSSSGGEAFF. CDR3 DNA sequence: TGTGCCAGCAGCTCCTCAGGGGGGGAAGCTTTCTTT. This rearrangement joins TRBV7-9 to TRBJ1-1; 7 bases align to TRBD1. This CDR3 region has 12 residues. V was pared by 4 bases and J by 8 bases, with 4 bases of the junction left unmatched. Germline CDR1 is SEHNR and CDR2 is FQNEAQ (reference sequence).

Here the CDR3 DNA reads TGCGCCAGCAGCCCGGGTCCTAGGGGCGATCAGCCCCAGCATTTT. This sequence encodes CASSPGPRGDQPQHF. The V gene is TRBV5-1, the J gene TRBJ1-5; perhaps TRBD1 as D (5 bases). Germline V gene sequence: CDR1 SGHRS, CDR2 YFSETQ. This CDR3 region has 15 residues. V was trimmed by 4 bases and J by 5 bases, leaving 16 bases between them.

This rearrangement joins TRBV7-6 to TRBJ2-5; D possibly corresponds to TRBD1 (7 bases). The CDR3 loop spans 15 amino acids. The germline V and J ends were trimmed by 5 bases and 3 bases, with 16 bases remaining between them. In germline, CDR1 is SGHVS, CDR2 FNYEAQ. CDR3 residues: CASSQGGIAEETQYF. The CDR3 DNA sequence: TGTGCCAGCAGCCAGGGGGGCATCGCGGAAGAGACCCAGTACTTC.

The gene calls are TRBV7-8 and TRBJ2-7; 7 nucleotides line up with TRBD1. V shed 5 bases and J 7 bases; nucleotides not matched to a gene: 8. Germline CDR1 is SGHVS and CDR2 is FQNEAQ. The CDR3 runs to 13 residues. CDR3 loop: CASSNDRDEEQYF. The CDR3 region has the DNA TGTGCCAGCAGCAATGACAGGGATGAAGAGCAGTACTTC.

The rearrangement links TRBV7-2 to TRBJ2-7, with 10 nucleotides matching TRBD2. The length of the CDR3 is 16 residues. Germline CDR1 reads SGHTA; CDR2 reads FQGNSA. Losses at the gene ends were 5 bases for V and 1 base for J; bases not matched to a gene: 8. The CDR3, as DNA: TGTGCCAGCAGCCAAGTAGCGGGAGGTAGTTCCTACGAGCAGTACTTC. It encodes CASSQVAGGSSYEQYF.

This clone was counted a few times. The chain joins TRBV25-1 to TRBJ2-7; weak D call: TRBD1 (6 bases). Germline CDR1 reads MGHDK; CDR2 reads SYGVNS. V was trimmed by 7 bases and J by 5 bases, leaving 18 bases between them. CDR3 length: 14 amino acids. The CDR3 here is CASIPPGAGNEQYF. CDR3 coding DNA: TGTGCCAGCATCCCCCCAGGGGCTGGGAACGAGCAGTACTTC.

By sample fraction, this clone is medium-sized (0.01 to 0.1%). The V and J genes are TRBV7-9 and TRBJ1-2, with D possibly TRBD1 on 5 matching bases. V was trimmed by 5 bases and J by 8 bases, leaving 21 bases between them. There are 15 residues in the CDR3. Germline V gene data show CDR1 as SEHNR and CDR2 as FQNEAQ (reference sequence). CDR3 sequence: CASSEAWGDEEGYTF. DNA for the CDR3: TGTGCCAGCAGCGAAGCATGGGGGGATGAGGAGGGCTACACCTTC.

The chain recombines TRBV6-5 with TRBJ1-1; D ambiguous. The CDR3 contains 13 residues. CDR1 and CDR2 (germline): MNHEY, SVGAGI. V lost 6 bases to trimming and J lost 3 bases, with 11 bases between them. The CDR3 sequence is CASRQLGDTEAFF. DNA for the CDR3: TGTGCCAGCAGACAATTAGGAGACACTGAAGCTTTCTTT.

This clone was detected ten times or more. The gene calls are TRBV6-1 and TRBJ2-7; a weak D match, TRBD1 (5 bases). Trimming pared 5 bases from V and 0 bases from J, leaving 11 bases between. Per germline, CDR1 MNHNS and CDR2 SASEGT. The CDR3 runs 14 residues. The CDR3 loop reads CASSTGSSSYEQYF. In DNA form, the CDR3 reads TGTGCCAGCAGTACAGGTTCAAGCTCCTACGAGCAGTACTTC.

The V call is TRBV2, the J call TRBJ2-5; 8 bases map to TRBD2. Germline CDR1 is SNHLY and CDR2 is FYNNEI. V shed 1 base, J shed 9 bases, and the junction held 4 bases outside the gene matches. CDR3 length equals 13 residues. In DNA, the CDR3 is TGTGCCAGCAGTGAAGGAAAAGCGGGGGCCCAGTACTTC. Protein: CASSEGKAGAQYF.

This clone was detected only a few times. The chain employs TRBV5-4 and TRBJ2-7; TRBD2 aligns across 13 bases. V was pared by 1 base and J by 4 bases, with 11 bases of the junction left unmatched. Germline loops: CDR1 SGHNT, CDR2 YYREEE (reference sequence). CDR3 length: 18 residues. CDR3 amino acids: CASSLRLLGLAGVYEQYF. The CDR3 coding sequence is TGTGCCAGCAGCTTGCGGCTCTTAGGACTAGCGGGAGTTTACGAGCAGTACTTC.

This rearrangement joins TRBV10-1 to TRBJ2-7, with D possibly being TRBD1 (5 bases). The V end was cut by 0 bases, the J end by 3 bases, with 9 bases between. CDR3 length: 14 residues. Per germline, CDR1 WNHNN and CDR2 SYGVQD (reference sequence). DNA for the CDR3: TGCGCCAGCAGTGAGTCGCCAGGGATCTACGAGCAGTACTTC. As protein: CASSESPGIYEQYF.

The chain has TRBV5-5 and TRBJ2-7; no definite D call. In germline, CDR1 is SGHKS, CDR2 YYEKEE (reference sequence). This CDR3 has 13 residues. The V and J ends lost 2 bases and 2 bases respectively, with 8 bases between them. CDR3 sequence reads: CASSFSGAYEQYF. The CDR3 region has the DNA TGTGCCAGCAGCTTTTCCGGAGCCTACGAGCAGTACTTC.